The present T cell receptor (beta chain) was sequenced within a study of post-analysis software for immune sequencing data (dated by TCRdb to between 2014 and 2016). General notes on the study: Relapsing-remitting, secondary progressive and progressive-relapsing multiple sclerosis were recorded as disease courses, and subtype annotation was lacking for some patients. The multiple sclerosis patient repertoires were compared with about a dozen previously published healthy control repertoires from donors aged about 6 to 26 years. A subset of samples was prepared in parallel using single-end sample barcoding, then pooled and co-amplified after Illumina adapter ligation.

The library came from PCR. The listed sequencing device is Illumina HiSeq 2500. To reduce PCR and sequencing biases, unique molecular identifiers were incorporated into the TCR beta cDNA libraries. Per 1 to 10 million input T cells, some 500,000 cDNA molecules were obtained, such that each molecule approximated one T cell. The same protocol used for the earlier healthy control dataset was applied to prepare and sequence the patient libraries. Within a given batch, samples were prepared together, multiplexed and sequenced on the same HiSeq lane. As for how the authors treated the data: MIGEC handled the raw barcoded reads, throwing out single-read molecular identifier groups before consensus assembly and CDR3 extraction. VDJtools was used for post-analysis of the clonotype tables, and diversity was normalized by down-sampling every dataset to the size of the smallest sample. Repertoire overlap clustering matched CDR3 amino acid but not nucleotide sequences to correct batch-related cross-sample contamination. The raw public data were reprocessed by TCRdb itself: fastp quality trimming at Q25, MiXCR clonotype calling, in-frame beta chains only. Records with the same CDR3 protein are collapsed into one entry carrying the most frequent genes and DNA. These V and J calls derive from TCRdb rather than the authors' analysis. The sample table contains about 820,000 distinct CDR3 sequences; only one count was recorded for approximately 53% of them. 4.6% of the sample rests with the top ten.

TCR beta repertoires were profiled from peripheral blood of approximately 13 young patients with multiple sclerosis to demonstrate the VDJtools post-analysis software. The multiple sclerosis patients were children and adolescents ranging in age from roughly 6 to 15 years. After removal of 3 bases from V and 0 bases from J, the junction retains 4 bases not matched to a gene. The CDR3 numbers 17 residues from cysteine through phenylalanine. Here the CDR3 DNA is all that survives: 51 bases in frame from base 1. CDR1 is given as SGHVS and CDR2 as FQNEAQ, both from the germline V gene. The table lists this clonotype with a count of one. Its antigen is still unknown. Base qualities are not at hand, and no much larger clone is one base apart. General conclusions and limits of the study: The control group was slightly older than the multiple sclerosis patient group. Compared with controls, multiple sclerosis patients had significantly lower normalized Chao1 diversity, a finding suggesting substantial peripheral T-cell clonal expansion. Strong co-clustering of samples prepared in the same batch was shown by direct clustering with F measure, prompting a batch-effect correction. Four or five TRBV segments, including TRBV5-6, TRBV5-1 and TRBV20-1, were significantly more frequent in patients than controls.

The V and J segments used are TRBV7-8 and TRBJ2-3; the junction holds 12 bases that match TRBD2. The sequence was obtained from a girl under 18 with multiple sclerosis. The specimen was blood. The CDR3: CASSFLAGGPSTDTQYF. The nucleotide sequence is TGTGCCAGCAGCTTCCTAGCGGGGGGGCCTAGCACAGATACGCAGTATTTT.